This paragraph covers one T cell receptor (beta chain) sequence. As yet, its antigen is unknown. Assay used: immunoSEQ multiplex PCR; TCRdb lists only in-frame clones, some missing. The sample carries roughly 400,000 clones, approximately 96% recorded once. This sample was included in a study of shared clonotypes between healthy human individuals. General study points: Naive subsets generally exceeded memory subsets in estimated richness.

V shed 6 bases, J shed 4 bases, and the junction held 6 bases outside the gene matches. The V gene's germline CDR1 is ENHRY and CDR2 SYGVKD. This CDR3 contains 14 residues. The sequence was collected from a man aged 25-45 years in good health. This chain uses TRBV10-3 with TRBJ1-3, with 7 bases lining up with TRBD1. Sequenced input: memory CD8+ T cells sorted from blood. Subset meaning: CD45RO+ cells pooled with CCR7-negative TemRA cells. This chain's CDR3 is CAIRETGYGNTIYF. The CDR3 nucleotides are TGTGCCATCAGGGAGACAGGGTACGGAAACACCATATATTTT.